Sequencing of this T cell receptor beta chain was carried out in a study of cytomegalovirus exposure and HLA in healthy donors. Turning to the study itself: The early release's HLA-typed donors yielded some 85 million unique TCRs. Broader study findings: Cytomegalovirus association was assigned to approximately 160 TCR beta chains. A missense variant in DCLRE1C was later tied to TCR beta V- and J-gene trimming.

PCR primers comprised 60 Vbeta and 13 Jbeta primers. As originally analysed: Among the unique TCR beta chains that a later analysis counted, about 84 million in all, some 10 million were shared. Using immunoSEQ multiplex PCR, the repertoire was profiled, and TCRdb retains in-frame clones only, with some absent. V and J calls and clone size come straight from that table; D and trimming were deduced from the DNA. This table holds tens of thousands of clones, under 80% found once. The CDR3 covers 15 residues. Losses at the gene ends were 8 bases for V and 3 bases for J; bases not matched to a gene: 8. Germline lookup yields CDR1 MNHNS and CDR2 SASEGT. This clone was found a few times. What it binds is unknown.

The rearrangement uses TRBV6-1 and TRBJ2-3; 10 bases fit TRBD2. The TCR originated in a man aged 25 to 40 in good health and CMV-seropositive. The specimen was PBMCs. The CDR3 sequence is CASGWVAGGTDTQYF. CDR3 bases: TGTGCCAGCGGTTGGGTAGCGGGGGGTACAGATACGCAGTATTTT.